This T cell receptor (beta chain) came from a study of blood T cells in healthy people across ages. This CDR3 is 18 amino acids long. After removal of 0 bases from V and 6 bases from J, the junction contained 15 bases not matched to a gene. CDR1 SGDLS and CDR2 YYNGEE come from the germline V gene. This clonotype was recorded many times. PCR was performed a second time for roughly 6 to 12 cycles using a sample-barcoded 5' primer and a J-beta primer mix. TCRdb recomputed calls from the 5' RACE reads with MiXCR, one row per CDR3 protein. The table lists 650,000 to 700,000 distinct CDR3 sequences, around 50% of them singletons.

The sample was blood. This receptor was taken from a woman of 80 years or more in good health. The V and J genes are TRBV9 and TRBJ2-3, with 8 positions matching TRBD1. DNA for the CDR3: TGTGCCAGCAGCGTAGAATCTGGGCAGGGGGCCTTTGAGGATACGCAGTATTTT. Amino acids: CASSVESGQGAFEDTQYF.